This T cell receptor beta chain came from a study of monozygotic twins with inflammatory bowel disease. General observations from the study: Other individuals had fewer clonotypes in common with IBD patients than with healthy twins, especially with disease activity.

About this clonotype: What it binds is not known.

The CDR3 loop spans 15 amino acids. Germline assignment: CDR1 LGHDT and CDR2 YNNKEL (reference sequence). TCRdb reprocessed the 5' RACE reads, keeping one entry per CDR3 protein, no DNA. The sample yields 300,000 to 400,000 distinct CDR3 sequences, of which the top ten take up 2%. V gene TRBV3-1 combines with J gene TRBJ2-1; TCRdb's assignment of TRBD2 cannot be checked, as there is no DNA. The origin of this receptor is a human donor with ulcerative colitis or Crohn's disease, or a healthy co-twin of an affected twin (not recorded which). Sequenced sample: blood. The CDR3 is CASSPRVAGAGEQFF.